This entry describes one T cell receptor beta chain. What it recognizes is unknown. The CDR3 covers 16 residues. CDR1 is SGHTA and CDR2 is FQGNSA in the germline V gene. Researchers collected 2 to 2.5 ml of blood per donor. After re-calling the 5' RACE reads, TCRdb lists one entry per CDR3 protein, DNA absent. Reported are approximately 390,000 distinct CDR3 sequences; the ten largest clones contain 2.4%. These data come from a study of monozygotic twins with inflammatory bowel disease. Broader study findings: IBD patients share fewer clonotypes with other people than healthy twins do, especially with disease activity. Those with IBD had lower TCRbeta diversity (inverse Simpson) than their healthy co-twins did.

The source material was blood. This sequence was found in a human donor with ulcerative colitis or Crohn's disease, or a healthy co-twin of an affected twin (not recorded which). J is TRBJ2-7 and V is TRBV7-2; lacking DNA, the TRBD2 call made by TCRdb goes unchecked. CDR3 residues: CASSTLAPQGSYEQYF.